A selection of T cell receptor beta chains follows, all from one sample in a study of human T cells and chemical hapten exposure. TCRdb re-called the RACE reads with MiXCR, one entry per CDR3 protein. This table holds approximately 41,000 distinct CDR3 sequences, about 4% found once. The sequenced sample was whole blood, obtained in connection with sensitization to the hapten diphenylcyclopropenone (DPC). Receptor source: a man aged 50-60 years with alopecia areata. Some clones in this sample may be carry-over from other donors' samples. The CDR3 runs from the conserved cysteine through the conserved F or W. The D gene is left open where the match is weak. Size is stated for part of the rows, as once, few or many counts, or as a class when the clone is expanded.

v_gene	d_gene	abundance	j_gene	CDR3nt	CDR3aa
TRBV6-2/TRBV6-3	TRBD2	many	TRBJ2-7	TGTGCCAGCAGTCCCGGCGTGGCTAGCGGTGCCTACGAGCAGTACTTC	CASSPGVASGAYEQYF
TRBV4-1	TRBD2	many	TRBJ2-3	TGCGCCAGCAGCCAAGATGGAGCGGGACGCACAGATACGCAGTATTTT	CASSQDGAGRTDTQYF
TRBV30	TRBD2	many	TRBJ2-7	TGTGCCTGGAATGAGAAGGGCGGGGGCTACGAGCAGTACTTC	CAWNEKGGGYEQYF
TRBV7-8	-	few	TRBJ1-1	TGTGCCAGCAGCTTAGCGTATCGGCAACAGAAGAACACTGAAGCTTTCTTT	CASSLAYRQQKNTEAFF
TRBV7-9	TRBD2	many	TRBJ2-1	TGTGCCAGCAGCTTACTCCCCGGGACTAGCGGGAAAAACAATGAGCAGTTCTTC	CASSLLPGTSGKNNEQFF
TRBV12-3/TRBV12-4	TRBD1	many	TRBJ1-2	TGTGCCAGCAGCCTGACAGGGGCGTATGGCTACACCTTC	CASSLTGAYGYTF
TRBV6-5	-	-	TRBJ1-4	TGTGCCAGCAGTTACTCGTCTCCTACACTCGGTAATGAAAAACTGTTTTTT	CASSYSSPTLGNEKLFF
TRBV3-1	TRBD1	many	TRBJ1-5	TGTGCCAGCAGCCAAGACAGGCGCCCAGGGGGTCAGCCCCAGCATTTT	CASSQDRRPGGQPQHF
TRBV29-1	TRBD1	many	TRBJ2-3	TGCAGCGTTGCCAAGGGGGCGGTAACAGATACGCAGTATTTT	CSVAKGAVTDTQYF
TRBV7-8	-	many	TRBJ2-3	TGTGCCAGCGGCAGCACAGATACGCAGTATTTT	CASGSTDTQYF
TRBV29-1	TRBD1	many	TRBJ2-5	TGCAGCGTCGACTTCGACAGGGGAAAAGAGACCCAGTACTTC	CSVDFDRGKETQYF
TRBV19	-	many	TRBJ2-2	TGTGCCAGTAGTATAGATCGGGGGATGGTCGGGGAGCTGTTTTTT	CASSIDRGMVGELFF
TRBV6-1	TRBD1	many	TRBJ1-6	TGTGCCAGCAGTTTGGGACAGAAAAATAATTCACCCCTCCACTTT	CASSLGQKNNSPLHF
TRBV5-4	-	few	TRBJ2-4	TGTGCCAGCAGCCCGGCCGGAGCCAAAAACATTCAGTACTTC	CASSPAGAKNIQYF
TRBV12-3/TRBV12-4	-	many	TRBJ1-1	TGTGCCAGCAGCCTAGAACCGGGCCCTGGCCCTGAAGCTTTCTTT	CASSLEPGPGPEAFF
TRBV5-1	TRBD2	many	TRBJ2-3	TGCGCCAGCAGCTTGGTGGGGACTAGCGGGAGTGGAGATACGCAGTATTTT	CASSLVGTSGSGDTQYF
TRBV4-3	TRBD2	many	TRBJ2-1	TGCGCCAGCAGCCAGGTAGCGGGGGACTACAATGAGCAGTTCTTC	CASSQVAGDYNEQFF
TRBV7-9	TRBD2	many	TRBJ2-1	TGTGCCAGCAGAATTCTTTGGGGTAGCGGGAGTGTCAACTCCTACAATGAGCAGTTCTTC	CASRILWGSGSVNSYNEQFF
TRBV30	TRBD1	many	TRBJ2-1	TGTGCCTGGGCCAGGGGGCTGGGTGAGCAGTTCTTC	CAWARGLGEQFF
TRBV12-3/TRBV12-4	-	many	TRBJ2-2	TGTGCCAGCACCTACTTCACCGGGGAGCTGTTTTTT	CASTYFTGELFF
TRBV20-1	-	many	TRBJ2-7	TGCAGTGTCTGGAGGCGGGAAAGCGACGAGCAGTACTTC	CSVWRRESDEQYF
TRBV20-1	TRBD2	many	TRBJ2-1	TGCAGTGCTAGAGTCTCAAGCGGGAGCTACTACAATGAGCAGTTCTTC	CSARVSSGSYYNEQFF
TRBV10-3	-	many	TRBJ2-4	TGTGCCATCAGTGAGCCAAGCCTAGCCAAAAACATTCAGTACTTC	CAISEPSLAKNIQYF
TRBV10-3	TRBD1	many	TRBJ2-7	TGTGCCATCAGAGGGACAGTCTACAATTACGAGCAGTACTTC	CAIRGTVYNYEQYF
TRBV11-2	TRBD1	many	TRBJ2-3	TGTGCCAGCAGGGCAAACAGGGGTAGCACAGATACGCAGTATTTT	CASRANRGSTDTQYF
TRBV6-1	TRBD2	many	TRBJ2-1	TGTGCCAGCAGACCTCAGGTCGGGACTATTGGGGGTGAGCAGTTCTTC	CASRPQVGTIGGEQFF
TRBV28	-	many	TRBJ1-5	TGTGCCAGCAGGAGGGGACAACGGTCTAGCAATCAGCCCCAGCATTTT	CASRRGQRSSNQPQHF
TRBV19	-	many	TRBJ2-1	TGTGCCAGTAGTCTGTCCTGGCAGGGTCGGTACAATGAGCAGTTCTTC	CASSLSWQGRYNEQFF